The 24 T cell receptor beta chains reported below all come from one sample, sequenced in a study of graft-versus-host responses after intestinal transplantation. No antigen has been identified for these receptors. Method: immunoSEQ multiplex PCR; TCRdb's copy keeps in-frame clones and lacks some. The table has tens of thousands of clones, around nine tenths seen once. The starting material was unstimulated CD8+ T cells sorted from spleen or lymph node cells, obtained before intestinal transplant. These receptors were obtained from a human donor who received an intestinal transplant.

The rearrangement joins TRBV19 to TRBJ2-3; D not certain. V was cut by 0 bases and J by 4 bases, with 2 bases left in between. CDR1 is LNHDA and CDR2 is SQIVND in the germline V gene (reference sequence). The CDR3 is 12 residues long. The DNA for the CDR3 is TGTGCCAGTAGTATAGAATCAGATACGCAGTATTTT. Protein product: CASSIESDTQYF.

This sequence joins TRBV6-1 and TRBJ2-7; D possibly uses TRBD1 or TRBD2 (6 bases each). V was trimmed by 4 bases and J by 4 bases, leaving 17 bases between them. This CDR3 contains 15 residues. In germline, CDR1 is MNHNS, CDR2 SASEGT. Here the CDR3 reads CASSAPGGGWYEQYF. For the CDR3, the DNA is TGTGCCAGCAGTGCCCCCGGAGGGGGGTGGTACGAGCAGTACTTC.

The V and J genes are TRBV9 and TRBJ1-4, with 8 bases matching TRBD1. Germline loops: CDR1 SGDLS, CDR2 YYNGEE. The V gene end was trimmed by 5 bases and the J gene end by 4 bases; junction bases not matched to a gene: 4. This CDR3 contains 14 residues. Here the CDR3 reads CASSGTGDNEKLFF. DNA for the CDR3: TGTGCCAGCAGTGGGACAGGCGATAATGAAAAACTGTTTTTT.

V usage is TRBV6-5 and J usage is TRBJ2-7; 7 bases are a match to TRBD1. From germline, CDR1 is MNHEY and CDR2 SVGAGI. The CDR3 is 15 residues long. The V gene end was trimmed by 2 bases and the J gene end by 4 bases; junction bases not matched to a gene: 8. The CDR3 coding sequence is TGTGCCAGCAGTTACGACTGGGTACAGGGGTACGAGCAGTACTTC. Translating it yields CASSYDWVQGYEQYF.

CDR3 coding DNA: TGTGCCAGCAGTTACGGGACAGAGACTGAAGCTTTCTTT. This encodes CASSYGTETEAFF. The V gene is TRBV6-5, the J gene TRBJ1-1; 7 bases are shared with TRBD1. CDR1 and CDR2 from the germline V gene are MNHEY and SVGAGI. The CDR3 sequence is 13 residues long. Trimming at V came to 2 bases and at J to 5 bases, leaving 2 bases not matched to a gene.

As DNA, the CDR3 is TGTGCCAGCAGCTACGGGACAGGGTCCACTGAAGCTTTCTTT. This sequence encodes CASSYGTGSTEAFF. V is TRBV5-6 and J is TRBJ1-1; 9 bases match TRBD1. The CDR3 runs 14 residues. V shed 3 bases, J shed 4 bases, and the junction held 4 bases outside the gene matches. Germline CDR1 SGHDT, CDR2 YYEEEE.

The gene calls are TRBV19 and TRBJ2-7; 9 bases map to TRBD2. The V gene end was trimmed by 4 bases and the J gene end by 3 bases; junction bases not matched to a gene: 10. There are 16 residues in the CDR3. Germline-derived CDR1 and CDR2 are LNHDA and SQIVND (reference sequence). The DNA of the CDR3 is TGTGCCAGTAGTACCCTCCCAGCGGGAGGATTCTACGAGCAGTACTTC. Protein product: CASSTLPAGGFYEQYF.

The V and J genes are TRBV10-3 and TRBJ2-1, with D tentatively TRBD1 (6 bases). Trimming took off 5 bases at V and 4 bases at J, with 18 bases between the two ends. Looked up from germline, CDR1 is ENHRY and CDR2 is SYGVKD. This CDR3 region has 16 residues. This CDR3 is CAISPSWGLSYNEQFF. The CDR3 DNA sequence: TGTGCCATCAGTCCCTCCTGGGGGCTTTCTTACAATGAGCAGTTCTTC.

The chain links TRBV9 to TRBJ2-5; D is possibly TRBD1 (6 bases). Trimming cost V 4 bases and J 1 base, with 14 bases left between them. Germline values: CDR1 SGDLS, CDR2 YYNGEE. The CDR3 consists of 15 residues. CDR3 DNA: TGTGCCAGCAGCTTCGAGGGGGAGCTCCAAGAGACCCAGTACTTC. Translation gives CASSFEGELQETQYF.

The rearrangement joins TRBV27 to TRBJ2-5; 7 bases line up with TRBD1. The end of the DNA fits TRBJ2-7 better, so the J call may be wrong. CDR1 and CDR2 (germline): MNHEY, SMNVEV (reference sequence). The CDR3 loop spans 15 amino acids. The CDR3 region has the DNA TGTGCCAGCAGTTCTCCGGGGCAGGGGGTATACGAGCAGTACTTC. Residues: CASSSPGQGVYEQYF.

The chain is built from TRBV28 and TRBJ1-6, with a weak D call TRBD1 (6 bases). This CDR3 comprises 18 residues. Germline V gives CDR1 MDHEN, CDR2 SYDVKM. Trimming removed 7 bases from V and 9 bases from J, with 28 bases in between. The CDR3 coding sequence is TGTGCCAGCACCAGTTTTGGTGACAGGTTGGGGACAAGTTCACCCCTCCACTTT. The encoded protein is CASTSFGDRLGTSSPLHF.

The CDR3 DNA follows: TGTGCCAGCAGCTTAGAGCCAGCGGGAGGGGCCCCCAATGAGCAGTTCTTC. This sequence encodes CASSLEPAGGAPNEQFF. This chain uses TRBV7-6 with TRBJ2-1; 10 bases fit TRBD2. V dropped 1 base and J dropped 6; count of bases not matched to a gene: 9. Per the germline V gene, CDR1 is SGHVS and CDR2 is FNYEAQ. This CDR3 is built from 17 residues.

This clone was counted only a few times. V usage is TRBV27 and J usage is TRBJ1-2; possible D gene TRBD1, 5 bases. The germline V gene encodes CDR1 MNHEY and CDR2 SMNVEV (reference sequence). This CDR3 region has 13 residues. Trimming shortened V by 2 bases and J by 3 bases, and 7 bases separated the two germline ends. The CDR3 spells CASSLAGHYGYTF. The CDR3 DNA follows: TGTGCCAGCAGTTTAGCAGGGCACTATGGCTACACCTTC.

The rearrangement joins TRBV27 to TRBJ2-7, with a weak D call TRBD1 (5 bases). This CDR3 is built from 13 residues. Between the trimmed V and J ends, which lost 1 base and 3 bases, there was a span of 7 bases. The germline gives CDR1 MNHEY, CDR2 SMNVEV (reference sequence). The CDR3 DNA follows: TGTGCCAGCAGTTTATACAGGCACTACGAGCAGTACTTC. It specifies CASSLYRHYEQYF.

The chain joins TRBV5-6 to TRBJ2-7, with TRBD1 identical over 9 bases. The CDR3 covers 16 residues. J lost 4 bases, V lost 4 bases, and 12 bases had no gene match. CDR1 and CDR2 from the germline V gene are SGHDT and YYEEEE. CDR3 nucleotide sequence: TGTGCCAGCAGCCGTTCCCGGGACAGGGAGACTTACGAGCAGTACTTC. Its translation is CASSRSRDRETYEQYF.

The V gene is TRBV9, the J gene TRBJ2-3; D perhaps matches TRBD1 (7 bases). Per the germline V gene, CDR1 is SGDLS and CDR2 is YYNGEE. This CDR3 region has 14 residues. V dropped 6 bases and J dropped 6 bases, with 17 bases sitting between them. The DNA for the CDR3 is TGTGCCAGCAATTTAGGGGGGACAGAGGATACGCAGTATTTT. It is translated as CASNLGGTEDTQYF. The entire variable domain, with the rest obtained from reference TRBV9 and TRBJ2-3, is as follows: DSGVTQTPKHLITATGQRVTLRCSPRSGDLSVYWYQQSLDQGLQFLIQYYNGEERAKGNILERFSAQQFPDLHSELNLSSLELGDSALYFCASNLGGTEDTQYFGPGTRLTVL.

The rearrangement uses TRBV9 and TRBJ2-3; weak D call: TRBD2 (5 bases). Germline CDR1 and CDR2: SGDLS and YYNGEE. The length of the CDR3 is 14 residues. V lost 3 bases and J lost 2, with 10 bases in between. CDR3 nucleotide sequence: TGTGCCAGCAGCGGCGGGTCTTACACAGATACGCAGTATTTT. Protein: CASSGGSYTDTQYF.

The genes are TRBV7-6 and TRBJ2-7, with D uncertain. The germline V gene encodes CDR1 SGHVS and CDR2 FNYEAQ. The CDR3 loop spans 13 amino acids. V was trimmed by 3 bases and J by 0 bases, leaving 6 bases between them. CDR3 bases: TGTGCCAGCAGCTTGCCGAACTCCTACGAGCAGTACTTC. The encoded protein is CASSLPNSYEQYF.

The V gene is TRBV6-5, the J gene TRBJ2-1; the match to TRBD2 covers 9 bases. V lost 6 bases to trimming and J lost 5 bases; unmatched junction nucleotides: 8. The CDR3 has 15 amino acids. The germline V gene encodes CDR1 MNHEY and CDR2 SVGAGI. The CDR3 here is CASRPGTSRDNEQFF. The CDR3 DNA is TGTGCCAGCAGGCCCGGGACTAGCAGGGACAATGAGCAGTTCTTC.

The J gene is TRBJ2-7, the V gene TRBV29-1, with no clear D. The CDR3 extends over 12 amino acids. From germline, CDR1 is SQVTM and CDR2 ANQGSEA. Trimming cost V 2 bases and J 3 bases, with 8 bases left between them. The CDR3 region is CSVETGIYEQYF. The CDR3 nucleotides are TGCAGCGTTGAAACTGGAATCTACGAGCAGTACTTC.

This chain connects TRBV9 to TRBJ2-1; D may be TRBD2 (6 bases). CDR1 and CDR2 (germline): SGDLS, YYNGEE. V was clipped by 1 base and J by 6 bases, with 14 bases between them. The CDR3 is 15 residues long. CDR3 protein: CASSVLVGGPNEQFF. CDR3 DNA: TGTGCCAGCAGCGTACTGGTGGGAGGTCCCAATGAGCAGTTCTTC.

The chain combines TRBV5-4 with TRBJ2-7, with D possibly TRBD1 on 5 matching bases. The CDR3 extends over 14 amino acids. Trimming pared 4 bases from V and 1 base from J, leaving 12 bases between. Germline assignment: CDR1 SGHNT and CDR2 YYREEE (reference sequence). The CDR3 region has the DNA TGTGCCAGCAGCCTCATCGACAGTTCCTACGAGCAGTACTTC. It encodes CASSLIDSSYEQYF. The full variable domain, rest sourced from reference TRBV5-4 and TRBJ2-7, is ETGVTQSPTHLIKTRGQQVTLRCSSQSGHNTVSWYQQALGQGPQFIFQYYREEENGRGNFPPRFSGLQFPNYSSELNVNALELDDSALYLCASSLIDSSYEQYFGPGTRLTVT.

The chain combines TRBV6-7 with TRBJ1-1, with 8 nucleotides matching TRBD1. Being an ORF, TRBV6-7 has a function that is uncertain. There are 14 residues in the CDR3. J was trimmed by 1 base and V by 5 bases; bases with no gene match: 3. The chain's CDR3 is CASSRTGQNTEAFF. CDR3 DNA: TGTGCCAGCAGTCGGACAGGGCAGAACACTGAAGCTTTCTTT.

This chain connects TRBV5-1 to TRBJ2-3; 7 positions agree with TRBD1. The trim removed 0 bases at V and 0 bases at J, leaving 7 bases unmatched. Germline CDR1 reads SGHRS; CDR2 reads YFSETQ. The CDR3 runs 17 residues. The CDR3 loop reads CASSLAGTVLSTDTQYF. DNA for the CDR3: TGCGCCAGCAGCTTGGCCGGGACAGTGCTTAGCACAGATACGCAGTATTTT.